Below, 22 T cell receptor beta chains from the same sample are listed, as sequenced in a study of response to subunit inactivated influenza vaccine. TCRdb recomputed calls from the RT-PCR reads with MiXCR, one row per CDR3 protein. The repertoire has 800,000 or so distinct CDR3 sequences, roughly 20% of them found once; the top ten carry roughly a tenth. Sample: PBMCs from blood, taken approximately 5 days after vaccination. Receptor source: a man aged 45-65 years who received an inactivated influenza vaccine.

This clonotype was seen many times. The V and J genes are TRBV2 and TRBJ2-1, with 9 bases aligning to TRBD2. The V gene end was trimmed by 6 bases and the J gene end by 11 bases; junction bases not matched to a gene: 8. The CDR3 is 13 amino acids. Germline V gene lookup returns CDR1 SNHLY and CDR2 FYNNEI. CDR3 in DNA: TGTGCCAGCAGGGGGGTTCTAGCGGGACAGCAGTTCTTC. It yields the protein CASRGVLAGQQFF.

The gene calls are TRBV20-1 and TRBJ2-7; TRBD1 agrees at 10 bases. The V segment lost 6 bases and the J segment 4 bases; nucleotides outside the gene matches: 9. The CDR3 extends over 14 amino acids. Germline V gene data show CDR1 as DFQATT and CDR2 as SNEGSKA (reference sequence). This CDR3 is CSAKPDRGWYEQYF. The CDR3 DNA sequence: TGCAGTGCAAAGCCGGACAGGGGGTGGTACGAGCAGTACTTC.

This clonotype has a handful of counts. The chain employs TRBV11-1 and TRBJ1-5, with 8 bases aligning to TRBD1. CDR3 length equals 19 residues. Germline V gene data show CDR1 as SGHAT and CDR2 as FQDESV (reference sequence). The V segment lost 5 bases and the J segment 7 bases; nucleotides outside the gene matches: 22. This CDR3 reads CASSPDPSYGQGGRQPQHF. Written as DNA, the CDR3 is TGTGCCAGCAGCCCGGATCCCTCTTACGGACAGGGCGGGCGCCAGCCCCAGCATTTT.

This clonotype was counted only a few times. The chain uses TRBV6-1 and TRBJ2-1; D might be TRBD1 or TRBD2, each matching 5 bases. With 7 bases removed from V and 5 bases from J, the gap between germline ends came to 15 bases. Germline V gene lookup returns CDR1 MNHNS and CDR2 SASEGT. CDR3 length equals 14 residues. CDR3 protein: CASNQGRLHNEQFF. The CDR3 region has the DNA TGTGCCAGCAACCAGGGACGGCTCCACAATGAGCAGTTCTTC.

This chain connects TRBV7-6 to TRBJ1-4; D uncertain. Per germline, CDR1 SGHVS and CDR2 FNYEAQ. CDR3 size: 14 residues. The V end lost 3 bases, the J end lost 5 bases, and 10 bases lay between the germline ends. Here the CDR3 reads CASSFSPKNEKLFF. For the CDR3, the DNA is TGTGCCAGCAGCTTCAGCCCAAAGAATGAAAAACTGTTTTTT.

This clonotype showed up just a few times. The J gene is TRBJ2-7, the V gene TRBV5-1; a possible D gene is TRBD1 (6 bases). This CDR3 contains 15 residues. The V gene lost 0 bases and the J gene lost 3 bases, with 13 bases spanning the gap. Per the germline V gene, CDR1 is SGHRS and CDR2 is YFSETQ. The CDR3 nucleotides are TGCGCCAGCAGCTTGGCCTTGACAGGTATCTACGAGCAGTACTTC. As protein: CASSLALTGIYEQYF.

This clonotype showed up many times. V gene TRBV4-1 combines with J gene TRBJ2-1; unclear D gene. V dropped 0 bases and J dropped 4 bases, with 13 bases sitting between them. The CDR3 spans 16 residues. Looked up from germline, CDR1 is MGHRA and CDR2 is YSYEKL. CDR3 bases: TGCGCCAGCAGCCAAGACGTTGGAAACAGTTACAATGAGCAGTTCTTC. This encodes CASSQDVGNSYNEQFF.

The gene calls are TRBV2 and TRBJ2-7; 7 nucleotides align to TRBD1. This CDR3 contains 17 residues. Trimming cost V 8 bases and J 4 bases; bases outside gene matches: 20. Looked up from germline, CDR1 is SNHLY and CDR2 is FYNNEI. CDR3 protein: CASSMDRKGSGRYEQYF. CDR3 DNA: TGTGCCAGCTCTATGGACAGGAAGGGATCAGGCCGATACGAGCAGTACTTC.

This clonotype was recorded a few times. The V and J genes are TRBV6-1 and TRBJ1-1; 7 bases match TRBD1. CDR3 length: 15 amino acids. Germline V gene sequence: CDR1 MNHNS, CDR2 SASEGT. V was clipped by 2 bases and J by 6 bases; unmatched bases: 9. Here the CDR3 reads CASSELRTGYPEAFF. In nucleotides, the CDR3 is TGTGCCAGCAGTGAATTGCGGACAGGCTACCCTGAAGCTTTCTTT.

Only a few counts were recorded for this clonotype. The rearrangement joins TRBV5-1 to TRBJ2-5; tentative D call: TRBD2 (6 bases). CDR3 size: 15 residues. The V and J ends lost 4 bases and 1 base respectively, with 14 bases between them. Germline V gene lookup returns CDR1 SGHRS and CDR2 YFSETQ. This chain's CDR3 is CASSRNLALQETQYF. The CDR3 DNA is TGCGCCAGCAGCCGAAACCTAGCGCTCCAAGAGACCCAGTACTTC.

This clonotype was detected only a few times. The chain recombines TRBV20-1 with TRBJ2-1; D is perhaps TRBD1 or TRBD2 (5 bases each). Germline V lookup: CDR1 DFQATT, CDR2 SNEGSKA (reference sequence). The CDR3 loop spans 15 amino acids. V lost 6 bases and J 0 bases, leaving 15 bases between the germline ends. The DNA for the CDR3 is TGCAGTGCAGCCGGGACCGAAAGCTCCTACAATGAGCAGTTCTTC. Protein sequence: CSAAGTESSYNEQFF.

The rearrangement links TRBV20-1 to TRBJ2-3, with 9 bases lining up with TRBD2. Germline values: CDR1 DFQATT, CDR2 SNEGSKA (reference sequence). The J segment lost 3 bases and the V segment lost 4 bases, leaving 8 bases of the junction unmatched. This CDR3 is built from 15 residues. The CDR3: CSANTTSGRTDTQYF. The CDR3 DNA follows: TGCAGTGCTAATACAACTAGCGGGCGTACAGATACGCAGTATTTT.

This clonotype turned up a few times. This chain connects TRBV5-1 to TRBJ1-6; D is undetermined. CDR3 length: 17 residues. The germline gives CDR1 SGHRS, CDR2 YFSETQ. Trimming left V 4 bases short and J 0 bases short, with 14 bases between. CDR3 amino acids: CASSDGRLSSYNSPLHF. The CDR3 DNA is TGCGCCAGCAGCGACGGACGGCTAAGCTCCTATAATTCACCCCTCCACTTT.

This clonotype turned up a few times. The gene calls are TRBV7-9 and TRBJ1-6; the D gene is possibly TRBD1 (6 bases). Germline V gives CDR1 SEHNR, CDR2 FQNEAQ (reference sequence). The V and J ends lost 4 bases and 7 bases respectively, with 14 bases between them. The CDR3 is 15 amino acids. The CDR3 region is CASSSDSLWNSPLHF. CDR3 in DNA: TGTGCCAGCAGCTCGGACAGCTTGTGGAATTCACCCCTCCACTTT.

The rearrangement links TRBV24-1 to TRBJ2-2, with TRBD1 matching 7 bases. The CDR3 runs 14 residues. The J segment lost 3 bases and the V segment lost 12 bases, leaving 9 bases of the junction unmatched. Per the germline V gene, CDR1 is KGHDR and CDR2 is SFDVKD. This chain's CDR3 is CAASGTDYTGELFF. The CDR3 DNA sequence: TGTGCCGCTTCCGGGACAGATTACACCGGGGAGCTGTTTTTT.

This clonotype appeared once. The V gene is TRBV5-1, the J gene TRBJ2-7, with a weak D call TRBD2 (5 bases). V gave up 0 bases and J gave up 4 bases, with 11 bases separating them. The CDR3 has 14 residues. Germline V lookup: CDR1 SGHRS, CDR2 YFSETQ. The CDR3, as DNA: TGCGCCAGCAGCTTGGGTGGGAGAATTTACGAGCAGTACTTC. Amino acid sequence: CASSLGGRIYEQYF.

CDR3 nucleotide sequence: TGTGCCAGCAGTTTATCCTTCCGAGCCAAAAACATTCAGTACTTC. It specifies CASSLSFRAKNIQYF. This chain uses TRBV27 with TRBJ2-4; D remains unclear. V gave up 0 bases and J gave up 0 bases, with 6 bases separating them. The CDR3 loop spans 15 amino acids. CDR1 is MNHEY, CDR2 SMNVEV, per germline (reference sequence).

This clonotype was recorded a few times. The J gene is TRBJ2-4, the V gene TRBV20-1; weak D call: TRBD2 (7 bases). Germline values: CDR1 DFQATT, CDR2 SNEGSKA (reference sequence). The CDR3 spans 15 residues. The germline V and J ends were trimmed by 6 bases and 0 bases, with 15 bases remaining between them. CDR3 sequence (DNA): TGCAGTGCCGCACGGGGGGCGGGAGCCAAAAACATTCAGTACTTC. Protein product: CSAARGAGAKNIQYF.

This clonotype was recorded a few times. V and J are TRBV20-1 and TRBJ2-7, with D perhaps TRBD2 (6 bases). V shed 3 bases and J shed 5 bases, with 11 bases lying between them. The germline CDR1 and CDR2 sequences are DFQATT and SNEGSKA (reference sequence). The CDR3 contains 12 residues. CDR3 bases: TGCAGTGCTAGTCGGGCTAGCGACGAGCAGTACTTC. This codes for CSASRASDEQYF.

This clonotype was found many times. This sequence joins TRBV15 and TRBJ2-6; unclear D gene. Germline V gene sequence: CDR1 LNHNV, CDR2 YYDKDF (reference sequence). Between the trimmed V and J ends, which lost 2 bases and 1 base, there was a span of 21 bases. The CDR3 has 20 amino acids. Written as DNA, the CDR3 is TGTGCCACCAGCAGACTAACACTTGACCTCTTTGCGTCTGGGGCCAACGTCCTGACTTTC. This gives the protein CATSRLTLDLFASGANVLTF. Full variable domain (remainder filled in from reference TRBV15 and TRBJ2-6): DAMVIQNPRYQVTQFGKPVTLSCSQTLNHNVMYWYQQKSSQAPKLLFHYYDKDFNNEADTPDNFQSRRPNTSFCFLDIRSPGLGDTAMYLCATSRLTLDLFASGANVLTFGAGSRLTVL.

The V call is TRBV20-1, the J call TRBJ2-7, with D maybe TRBD2 (7 bases). The CDR3 has 15 amino acids. The germline V gene has CDR1 DFQATT and CDR2 SNEGSKA (reference sequence). The V and J ends lost 5 bases and 3 bases respectively, with 20 bases between them. The CDR3 region has the DNA TGCAGTGCTTCCCCCCGGGGGGCGCGTCGCTACGAGCAGTACTTC. Protein: CSASPRGARRYEQYF.

The genes are TRBV20-1 and TRBJ1-5; tentatively, D is TRBD1 (5 bases). Deletions cut 2 bases from V and 4 bases from J, with 18 bases between. CDR1 is DFQATT and CDR2 is SNEGSKA in the germline V gene (reference sequence). This CDR3 has 16 amino acids. Here the CDR3 DNA reads TGCAGTGCTAGAAGATCGGGAGTGGGGGGGAATCAGCCCCAGCATTTT. Protein sequence: CSARRSGVGGNQPQHF.